Only a few counts were recorded for the clone carrying this T cell receptor beta chain. No antigen is known for it. MiXCR was run by TCRdb on the reads, yielding one entry per CDR3 protein. The table has hundreds of thousands of distinct CDR3 sequences, 10% to 12% seen once. The germline gives CDR1 LNHDA, CDR2 SQIVND (reference sequence). This CDR3 comprises 17 residues. V trimming: 6 bases; J trimming: 0 bases; junction bases outside the gene matches: 9. The source of the sample is a study of T cell repertoires in cytomegalovirus infection. For the study at large: Evidence of both CMV infection and a matching HLA type came from public TCR beta signatures. The study's findings and limits: Predominance within the ex vivo response was attributable to HLA-C-restricted CMV-specific TCR beta clonotypes.

The sample was PBMCs. This chain links TRBV19 with TRBJ2-2, with 8 nucleotides matching TRBD1. This receptor was obtained from a human donor in good health (CMV status not recorded). Some clones in this sample may be carry-over from other donors' samples. CDR3 in amino acids: CASRNPGQAPNTGELFF. CDR3 DNA sequence: TGTGCCAGTAGAAATCCGGGACAGGCCCCGAACACCGGGGAGCTGTTTTTT.